These T cell receptor beta chains were read from a single sample in a study of T cells in Graves' hyperthyroidism and ophthalmopathy. TCRdb redid the calling of the multiplex PCR reads with MiXCR, one entry per CDR3 protein. The repertoire consists of 480,000 or so distinct CDR3 sequences, with over 45% occurring once and the leading ten covering 35% to 50%. Material: peripheral blood or thyroid tissue (not recorded which). The receptors derive from an adult woman with Graves' disease, either hyperthyroidism or ophthalmopathy (not recorded which). The CDR3 runs from the conserved cysteine through the conserved F or W. The order of the fields is clone size, D gene, V gene, J gene, CDR3 length, CDR3 protein, CDR3 DNA. A D gene is named only where the DNA matches it firmly. Only some rows state a clone size, as once, few, many or a class for expanded clones.

>NA|NA|TRBV7-9|TRBJ1-6|11
CASSQGGPLHF
TGCGCCAGCAGCCAAGGTGGACCCCTCCACTTT
>many|NA|TRBV7-9|TRBJ2-7|14
CASSRDPQSYEQYF
TGTGCCAGCAGTCGGGACCCCCAGTCCTACGAGCAGTACTTC
>NA|TRBD1|TRBV15|TRBJ1-1|15
CATSVYRQGGTEAFF
TGTGCCACCAGCGTATATAGACAGGGGGGAACTGAAGCTTTCTTT
>NA|TRBD1|TRBV11-2|TRBJ1-6|14
CASSLTGAGSPLHF
TGTGCCAGCAGCTTAACAGGGGCTGGTTCACCCCTCCACTTT
>few|NA|TRBV20-1|TRBJ2-2|13
CSAVGAHTGELFF
TGCAGTGCTGTCGGGGCCCACACCGGGGAGCTGTTTTTT
>NA|NA|TRBV20-1|TRBJ1-2|13
CSATDLRGYGYTF
TGCAGTGCTACGGACCTGCGTGGGTATGGCTACACCTTC
>many|NA|TRBV29-1|TRBJ2-5|12
CSVVGVQETQYF
TGCAGCGTTGTCGGGGTCCAAGAGACCCAGTACTTC
>NA|NA|TRBV11-3|TRBJ1-1|20
CASSTAGGERGFSRDTEAFF
TGTGCCAGCAGTACCGCCGGCGGAGAGAGGGGGTTCTCTCGGGACACTGAAGCTTTCTTT
>NA|TRBD2|TRBV20-1|TRBJ2-5|15
CSARTPAGGRETQYF
TGCAGTGCTAGGACACCAGCGGGGGGAAGAGAGACCCAGTACTTC
>NA|NA|TRBV2|TRBJ2-7|12
CASRGFSYEQYF
TGTGCCAGCAGGGGTTTCTCCTACGAGCAGTACTTC
>NA|NA|TRBV29-1|TRBJ2-2|14
CSVGGSANTGELFF
TGCAGCGTTGGGGGTAGCGCGAACACCGGGGAGCTGTTTTTT
>NA|TRBD1|TRBV5-1|TRBJ1-1|13
CASSEGQPTEAFF
TGCGCCAGCAGCGAGGGACAGCCAACTGAAGCTTTCTTT
>many|NA|TRBV7-8|TRBJ1-1|14
CASSTTAGGTEAFF
TGTGCCAGCAGCACGACCGCGGGAGGGACTGAAGCTTTCTTT
>NA|NA|TRBV2|TRBJ2-3|14
CASRSSGSTDTQYF
TGTGCCAGCCGGAGTAGCGGTAGCACAGATACGCAGTATTTT
>many|TRBD2|TRBV7-3|TRBJ2-2|16
CASSYRPAGNTGELFF
TGTGCCAGCTCTTACCGGCCAGCGGGAAACACCGGGGAGCTGTTTTTT